Shown below are 31 T cell receptor beta chains from a single sample sequenced in a study of brain metastases from non-small cell lung cancer. Generated by immunoSEQ multiplex PCR, the TCRdb table keeps only in-frame clones and is missing some. The sample records roughly 2,500 clones, around 85% being singletons. Sequences were obtained from primary lung tumor tissue. The receptor set was obtained from a donor aged 40 or older with non-small cell lung cancer.

With respect to this clone: The same CDR3 can be traced to other DNA sequences in this sample. The chain carries TRBV7-2 and TRBJ2-1; D is perhaps TRBD2 (7 bases). V lost 5 bases and J 2 bases, leaving 16 bases between the germline ends. This CDR3 spans 16 amino acids. Per germline, CDR1 SGHTA and CDR2 FQGNSA. CDR3 residues: CASSRRGGGPYNEQFF. As DNA, the CDR3 is TGTGCCAGCAGCCGCCGCGGGGGCGGGCCCTACAATGAGCAGTTCTTC.

The gene calls are TRBV7-8 and TRBJ1-1, with 7 bases aligning to TRBD1. CDR1 is SGHVS, CDR2 FQNEAQ, per germline. The CDR3 has 14 residues. The J segment lost 4 bases and the V segment lost 5 bases, leaving 7 bases of the junction unmatched. The CDR3 bases are TGTGCCAGCAGCCCCTTACAGGGGCGCACTGAAGCTTTCTTT. Its translation is CASSPLQGRTEAFF.

The chain combines TRBV24-1 with TRBJ1-2; unclear D gene. CDR3 length: 13 amino acids. V was cut by 4 bases and J by 4 bases, with 9 bases left in between. The germline CDR1 and CDR2 sequences are KGHDR and SFDVKD. The CDR3 here is CATSDDNFYGYTF. The CDR3 DNA follows: TGTGCCACCAGTGACGACAACTTCTATGGCTACACCTTC.

The genes are TRBV28 and TRBJ1-4, with 9 positions matching TRBD1. Per germline, CDR1 MDHEN and CDR2 SYDVKM. This CDR3 has 14 amino acids. After removal of 5 bases from V and 10 bases from J, the junction contained 8 bases not matched to a gene. DNA of the CDR3: TGTGCCAGCAGTCTTACAGGGGGCGCGGGAAAACTGTTTTTT. This translates into CASSLTGGAGKLFF. Full variable domain (missing parts from reference TRBV28 and TRBJ1-4): DVKVTQSSRYLVKRTGEKVFLECVQDMDHENMFWYRQDPGLGLRLIYFSYDVKMKEKGDIPEGYSVSREKKERFSLILESASTNQTSMYLCASSLTGGAGKLFFGSGTQLSVL.

V usage is TRBV7-2 and J usage is TRBJ2-1; maybe TRBD1 (5 bases). From germline, CDR1 is SGHTA and CDR2 FQGNSA. V was trimmed by 3 bases and J by 9 bases, leaving 12 bases between them. This CDR3 contains 13 residues. CDR3 sequence: CASSLAQGTEQFF. The CDR3 region has the DNA TGTGCCAGCAGCTTGGCCCAGGGCACTGAGCAGTTCTTC.

The V call is TRBV4-3, the J call TRBJ2-3; 9 bases match TRBD1. V trimming: 4 bases; J trimming: 3 bases; junction bases outside the gene matches: 11. CDR3 length equals 17 residues. Germline V gene sequence: CDR1 LGHNA, CDR2 YSLEER. The CDR3, as DNA: TGCGCCAGCAGCCGGGGAAGGATGGACAGGGGAACAGATACGCAGTATTTT. This encodes CASSRGRMDRGTDTQYF.

The rearrangement links TRBV12-3 or TRBV12-4 to TRBJ1-1; D not certain. The CDR3 length is 12 residues. Trimming pared 3 bases from V and 1 base from J, leaving 3 bases between. CDR3 protein: CASSFGNTEAFF. The CDR3 region has the DNA TGTGCCAGCAGTTTTGGGAACACTGAAGCTTTCTTT.

The chain employs TRBV6-2 or TRBV6-3 and TRBJ2-7; tentatively, D is TRBD1 or TRBD2 (5 bases each). Germline loops: CDR1 MNHEY, CDR2 SVGEGT. Trimming removed 0 bases at V and 3 bases at J, with 12 bases between. This CDR3 region has 15 residues. CDR3 region: CASSYSRRGDYEQYV. The CDR3 DNA follows: TGTGCCAGCAGTTACTCGCGTAGGGGAGACTACGAGCAGTACGTC.

V is TRBV7-9 and J is TRBJ1-3; D remains unclear. The CDR3 loop spans 13 amino acids. V lost 3 bases to trimming and J lost 4 bases, with 7 bases between them. Germline values: CDR1 SEHNR, CDR2 FQNEAQ (reference sequence). Here the CDR3 reads CASSFSRGNTIYF. CDR3 sequence (DNA): TGTGCCAGCAGCTTTTCCAGGGGAAACACCATATATTTT.

The chain links TRBV28 to TRBJ2-3; either TRBD1 or TRBD2 may fit D (6 bases each). Germline-derived CDR1 and CDR2 are MDHEN and SYDVKM. Trimming pared 4 bases from V and 2 bases from J, leaving 7 bases between. This CDR3 spans 13 amino acids. The CDR3 sequence is CASSSGATDTQYF. DNA of the CDR3: TGTGCCAGCAGTTCGGGGGCCACAGATACGCAGTATTTT.

About this clone itself: One end of the junction is discordant with germline, which a read error may explain. The gene calls are TRBV19 and TRBJ2-1, with D unresolved. Germline V gene lookup returns CDR1 LNHDA and CDR2 SQIVND (reference sequence). The CDR3 consists of 14 residues. The CDR3 sequence: CTSSRAVLQHEQFF. The CDR3 nucleotides are TGTACCAGTAGTCGGGCCGTTCTGCAGCATGAGCAGTTCTTC. Looking up the rest from reference TRBV19 and TRBJ2-1 gives the full variable domain: DGGITQSPKYLFRKEGQNVTLSCEQNLNHDAMYWYRQDPGQGLRLIYYSQIVNDFQKGDIAEGYSVSREKKESFPLTVTSAQKNPTAFYLCTSSRAVLQHEQFFGPGTRLTVL.

This chain connects TRBV5-6 to TRBJ1-5, with D maybe TRBD1 (5 bases). Trimming took off 0 bases at V and 7 bases at J, with 11 bases between the two ends. This CDR3 has 14 amino acids. CDR1 and CDR2 (germline): SGHDT, YYEEEE. Written as DNA, the CDR3 is TGTGCCAGCAGCTTGGGTCCGGGGGAACAGCCCCAGCATTTT. It codes for CASSLGPGEQPQHF.

The V gene is TRBV7-2, the J gene TRBJ2-1, with 7 bases that match TRBD2. CDR1 SGHTA and CDR2 FQGNSA come from the germline V gene. Trimming took 5 bases from V and 3 from J; bases not matched to a gene: 7. The CDR3 runs to 15 residues. The CDR3 region is CASSRDLAVYNEQFF. CDR3 sequence (DNA): TGTGCCAGCAGCCGGGATCTAGCGGTCTACAATGAGCAGTTCTTC. Full variable domain (rest looked up from reference TRBV7-2 and TRBJ2-1): GAGVSQSPSNKVTEKGKDVELRCDPISGHTALYWYRQSLGQGLEFLIYFQGNSAPDKSGLPSDRFSAERTGGSVSTLTIQRTQQEDSAVYLCASSRDLAVYNEQFFGPGTRLTVL.

This chain connects TRBV11-3 to TRBJ1-1; no firm D call. Per germline, CDR1 SGHNT and CDR2 YENEEA. V lost 5 bases to trimming and J lost 0 bases, with 13 bases between them. The CDR3 sequence is 15 residues long. The CDR3 DNA sequence: TGTGCCAGCAGCCCTTGGACGGCAATGAACACTGAAGCTTTCTTT. Translated, it gives CASSPWTAMNTEAFF.

J is TRBJ1-1 and V is TRBV11-2; D is possibly TRBD1 (6 bases). V was shortened by 7 bases and J by 5 bases, with 17 bases between the two germline ends. This CDR3 is 14 amino acids long. CDR1 is SGHAT and CDR2 is FQNNGV in the germline V gene. CDR3 in DNA: TGTGCCAGCAACACTCCAAGTCAGGGGACTGAAGCTTTCTTT. Translating it yields CASNTPSQGTEAFF.

This clone appeared a few times. The genes are TRBV5-1 and TRBJ2-1; D remains unclear. This CDR3 has 15 amino acids. Germline V lookup: CDR1 SGHRS, CDR2 YFSETQ. Trimming left V 4 bases short and J 0 bases short, with 11 bases between. CDR3 in amino acids: CASSLEKSSYNEQFF. The CDR3 bases are TGCGCCAGCAGCCTAGAGAAGAGCTCCTACAATGAGCAGTTCTTC.

The V and J genes are TRBV7-3 and TRBJ2-6; D is ambiguous. The CDR3 has 16 amino acids. V was clipped by 2 bases and J by 2 bases, with 10 bases between them. CDR1 is SGHTA and CDR2 is FQGTGA in the germline V gene. The CDR3 bases are TGTGCCAGCAGCTTATCTCGCAACGCTGGGGCCAACGTCCTGACTTTC. Translating it yields CASSLSRNAGANVLTF.

V and J are TRBV2 and TRBJ2-5; 12 nucleotides agree with TRBD2. Germline V gene sequence: CDR1 SNHLY, CDR2 FYNNEI. The CDR3 length is 14 residues. V lost 6 bases and J lost 4; bases outside the gene matches: 3. The CDR3, as DNA: TGTGCCAGCAGACCTAGCGGGAGGGGAGAGACCCAGTACTTC. Translation gives CASRPSGRGETQYF.

This clone was counted a single time. This rearrangement joins TRBV5-1 to TRBJ2-2; D uncertain. V was clipped by 0 bases and J by 1 base, with 4 bases between them. CDR1 and CDR2 (germline): SGHRS, YFSETQ. The CDR3 has 14 residues. The CDR3 DNA follows: TGCGCCAGCAGCTTGGGGCAGAACACCGGGGAGCTGTTTTTT. Translating gives CASSLGQNTGELFF.

A note on this clone: One junction end disagrees with the germline gene, perhaps due to a read error. Additional DNA sequences in this sample encode the identical CDR3. The chain combines TRBV6-2 or TRBV6-3 with TRBJ1-2, with D unclear. Germline values: CDR1 MNHEY, CDR2 SVGEGT. The CDR3 extends over 16 amino acids. The CDR3 DNA is TGTGCCAGCAGCCTATCCCTCGAGGAGTCTAACTATGGTTACACCTTC. Amino acids: CASSLSLEESNYGYTF.

The chain combines TRBV19 with TRBJ1-5; no definite D call. V lost 5 bases and J 2 bases, leaving 7 bases between the germline ends. The CDR3 is made up of 13 amino acids. The germline V gene encodes CDR1 LNHDA and CDR2 SQIVND (reference sequence). The CDR3 spells CASSYGGNQPQHF. Written as DNA, the CDR3 is TGTGCCAGTAGTTACGGAGGCAATCAGCCCCAGCATTTT. Based on the CDR3 plus reference TRBV19 and TRBJ1-5, the full variable domain is DGGITQSPKYLFRKEGQNVTLSCEQNLNHDAMYWYRQDPGQGLRLIYYSQIVNDFQKGDIAEGYSVSREKKESFPLTVTSAQKNPTAFYLCASSYGGNQPQHFGDGTRLSIL.

The CDR3 DNA follows: TGTGCCACCAGTTCGTACGATACGCAGTATTTT. Amino acid sequence: CATSSYDTQYF. The chain combines TRBV24-1 with TRBJ2-3; the D is unclear. Deletions cut 6 bases from V and 6 bases from J, with 6 bases between. CDR1 and CDR2 (germline): KGHDR, SFDVKD. The CDR3 length is 11 residues.

As to this clone: The germline gene is not matched at one end of the junction; a read error may be the cause. Other DNA sequences from this sample encode an identical CDR3 as well. The chain employs TRBV6-1 and TRBJ1-2; D is ambiguous. CDR3 length: 16 amino acids. The V gene's germline CDR1 is MNHNS and CDR2 SASEGT. CDR3 protein: CASSEVRNFFNYGYTF. In DNA form, the CDR3 reads TGTGCCAGCAGCGAAGTTCGCAACTTCTTTAACTATGGCTACACCTTC.

The CDR3 protein is CAISEPGLVTDTQYF. CDR3 in DNA: TGTGCCATCAGTGAACCGGGTCTCGTCACAGATACGCAGTATTTT. This chain joins TRBV10-3 and TRBJ2-3; D not certain. Between the trimmed V and J ends, which lost 3 bases and 2 bases, there was a span of 12 bases. The CDR3 loop spans 15 amino acids. Germline CDR1 is ENHRY and CDR2 is SYGVKD.

With regard to this clone: A much larger clone is a single base away; this may be a read error. The chain is built from TRBV24-1 and TRBJ2-1; possible D gene TRBD1, 6 bases. CDR1 is KGHDR and CDR2 is SFDVKD in the germline V gene. Trimming stripped 4 bases from V and 10 bases from J, with 16 bases between. This CDR3 contains 14 residues. The CDR3 spells CATSDTGTSGEQFF. The CDR3 DNA is TGTGCCACCAGTGACACCGGGACATCGGGCGAGCAGTTCTTC.

The CDR3 spells CASSYREFGYEQYV. In nucleotides, the CDR3 is TGTGCCAGCAGTTACAGGGAATTCGGCTACGAGCAGTACGTC. This rearrangement joins TRBV6-5 to TRBJ2-7; D is unclear. The ends were cut back, 2 bases at V and 3 bases at J, with 11 bases in the middle. The CDR3 contains 14 residues. From germline, CDR1 is MNHEY and CDR2 SVGAGI.

The chain uses TRBV6-2 or TRBV6-3 and TRBJ1-1; 9 bases map to TRBD1. V shed 4 bases and J 2 bases; nucleotides not matched to a gene: 8. CDR1 MNHEY and CDR2 SVGEGT come from the germline V gene. The CDR3 is made up of 16 amino acids. The chain's CDR3 is CASSSLRTGDNTEAFF. DNA of the CDR3: TGTGCCAGCAGTTCCCTAAGGACAGGGGACAACACTGAAGCTTTCTTT.

This clone has more than one count but fewer than ten. The rearrangement joins TRBV6-1 to TRBJ2-1; 7 bases fit TRBD1. There are 15 residues in the CDR3. Germline CDR1 reads MNHNS; CDR2 reads SASEGT. V lost 0 bases to trimming and J lost 2 bases; unmatched junction nucleotides: 1. This chain's CDR3 is CASSEAGQPYNEQFF. In DNA, the CDR3 is TGTGCCAGCAGTGAAGCGGGACAGCCCTACAATGAGCAGTTCTTC.

V and J are TRBV6-5 and TRBJ1-4, with no clear D. Germline lookup yields CDR1 MNHEY and CDR2 SVGAGI. This CDR3 is 13 amino acids long. V was clipped by 2 bases and J by 6 bases, with 7 bases between them. CDR3 sequence: CASSYREHEKLFF. CDR3 sequence (DNA): TGTGCCAGCAGTTACAGGGAGCATGAAAAACTGTTTTTT.

This rearrangement joins TRBV2 to TRBJ1-1; TRBD1 might be the D (5 bases). CDR1 SNHLY and CDR2 FYNNEI come from the germline V gene. The V end was cut by 8 bases, the J end by 1 base, with 11 bases between. This CDR3 contains 13 residues. CDR3 sequence reads: CASRGGSNTEAFF. The CDR3 coding sequence is TGTGCCAGCCGGGGCGGATCGAACACTGAAGCTTTCTTT.

The chain uses TRBV5-6 and TRBJ2-1; D might be TRBD1 (6 bases). With 5 bases removed from V and 0 bases from J, the gap between germline ends came to 15 bases. Germline V lookup: CDR1 SGHDT, CDR2 YYEEEE. The length of the CDR3 is 16 residues. CDR3 loop: CASSLGQLGSYNEQFF. In DNA, the CDR3 is TGTGCCAGCAGTTTAGGACAGCTAGGCTCCTACAATGAGCAGTTCTTC.